These T cell receptor beta chains were read from a single sample in a study of response to subunit inactivated influenza vaccine. TCRdb independently ran MiXCR on the RT-PCR reads; one entry per CDR3 protein. The data hold around 480,000 distinct CDR3 sequences, with 9.5% to 13% observed a single time. The sample in question was PBMCs from blood, obtained roughly 6 weeks after vaccination. These receptors were taken from a man in his forties or fifties who received an inactivated influenza vaccine. Both conserved end residues are part of each CDR3. A D gene is named only where the DNA matches it firmly. Where a row states a size, it is once, few, many or the class of an expanded clone; other rows omit it.

V	J	size	D	CDR3	DNA
TRBV6-5	TRBJ2-7	few	TRBD1	CASSYSWTGGYEQYF	TGTGCCAGCAGTTACTCGTGGACAGGGGGCTACGAGCAGTACTTC
TRBV28	TRBJ2-3	few	TRBD1	CASNLLLQGRPDTQYF	TGTGCCAGCAACCTACTATTACAGGGGCGGCCAGATACGCAGTATTTT
TRBV24-1	TRBJ2-1	NA	NA	CAASGLSNEQFF	TGTGCCGCTTCCGGGCTCAGCAATGAGCAGTTCTTC
TRBV28	TRBJ2-7	few	TRBD1	CASTLGGGTGDLEQYF	TGTGCCAGCACACTAGGTGGGGGGACAGGGGACCTCGAGCAGTACTTC
TRBV5-1	TRBJ2-1	few	NA	CASSLEEAGGQFF	TGCGCCAGCAGCTTGGAAGAGGCGGGTGGGCAGTTCTTC
TRBV5-1	TRBJ2-1	few	NA	CASSAVGDYNEQFF	TGCGCCAGCAGCGCTGTGGGGGACTACAATGAGCAGTTCTTC
TRBV7-9	TRBJ1-6	NA	NA	CASSHDRSSYNSPLHF	TGTGCCAGCAGCCACGACCGGAGCTCCTATAATTCACCCCTCCACTTT
TRBV6-4	TRBJ2-7	NA	NA	CASSDNSPADSIGLRSYEQYF	TGTGCCAGCAGTGACAATTCCCCGGCCGATTCAATAGGGCTTAGGTCCTACGAGCAGTACTTC
TRBV28	TRBJ2-2	few	NA	CASSWIQGSGELFF	TGTGCCAGCAGTTGGATACAGGGCAGCGGGGAGCTGTTTTTT
TRBV10-2	TRBJ2-5	NA	NA	CASSESYSRETQYF	TGCGCCAGCAGTGAGTCGTACAGCCGAGAGACCCAGTACTTC
TRBV10-3	TRBJ1-6	NA	NA	CAISESSGNSPLHF	TGTGCCATCAGTGAGTCGTCAGGGAATTCACCCCTCCACTTT
TRBV6-1	TRBJ2-7	few	TRBD2	CASRTGTSGSSYEQYF	TGTGCCAGCAGAACCGGGACTAGCGGGAGCTCCTACGAGCAGTACTTC
TRBV12-3/TRBV12-4	TRBJ1-2	NA	NA	CASGQNYGYTF	TGTGCCAGCGGGCAAAACTATGGCTACACCTTC
TRBV5-1	TRBJ1-1	NA	NA	CASSFLLNTEAFF	TGCGCCAGCAGCTTTCTGTTGAACACTGAAGCTTTCTTT
TRBV15	TRBJ2-1	NA	TRBD2	CATSRDASGSNEQFF	TGTGCCACCAGCAGAGATGCTAGCGGGAGTAATGAGCAGTTCTTC
TRBV7-2	TRBJ2-6	NA	NA	CASTRQSSGANVLTF	TGTGCCAGCACCAGACAGAGCTCTGGGGCCAACGTCCTGACTTTC
TRBV29-1	TRBJ2-5	NA	NA	CSVYGGDLQETQYF	TGCAGCGTTTATGGGGGAGACCTACAAGAGACCCAGTACTTC
TRBV5-1	TRBJ2-2	few	TRBD1	CASSPWGQGNTGELFF	TGCGCCAGCAGCCCCTGGGGACAGGGGAACACCGGGGAGCTGTTTTTT
TRBV4-3	TRBJ2-1	few	NA	CASSQEYARSYNEQFF	TGCGCCAGCAGCCAAGAATACGCTAGGTCCTACAATGAGCAGTTCTTC
TRBV6-5	TRBJ2-7	few	NA	CASSYGGKAYEQYF	TGTGCCAGCAGTTACGGGGGGAAGGCCTACGAGCAGTACTTC
TRBV11-2	TRBJ1-6	NA	NA	CASSLYRSYNSPLHF	TGTGCCAGCAGCCTTTACAGATCATATAATTCACCCCTCCACTTT
TRBV29-1	TRBJ1-2	few	NA	CSVEQDLYGYTF	TGCAGCGTTGAACAGGACCTCTATGGCTACACCTTC
TRBV27	TRBJ2-1	NA	TRBD2	CASSLFPSGISYNEQFF	TGTGCCAGCAGTTTATTCCCAAGCGGGATTTCCTACAATGAGCAGTTCTTC
TRBV7-2	TRBJ2-1	few	NA	CASSDGGLYNEQFF	TGTGCCAGCAGCGACGGTGGGCTCTACAATGAGCAGTTCTTC
TRBV3-1	TRBJ2-5	few	TRBD2	CASSQFEGTTAPETQYF	TGTGCCAGCAGCCAGTTTGAGGGGACTACCGCACCAGAGACCCAGTACTTC
TRBV7-7	TRBJ2-4	few	NA	CASSSLVRDF	TGTGCCAGCAGCTCGCTTGTTAGGGACTTC
TRBV4-1	TRBJ2-7	NA	TRBD2	CASSHGTSGDYEQYF	TGCGCCAGCAGCCACGGGACTAGCGGGGACTACGAGCAGTACTTC
TRBV6-2/TRBV6-3	TRBJ1-4	few	NA	CASSYGERTNEKLFF	TGTGCCAGCAGTTACGGGGAAAGAACTAATGAAAAACTGTTTTTT
TRBV20-1	TRBJ2-5	few	NA	CRQEYQETQYF	TGCAGGCAGGAGTACCAAGAGACCCAGTACTTC
TRBV7-3	TRBJ2-1	NA	NA	CASSLNPDLSYNEQFF	TGTGCCAGCAGCTTAAATCCGGACCTCTCCTACAATGAGCAGTTCTTC
TRBV7-9	TRBJ2-7	NA	NA	CASSPSGAFYEQYF	TGTGCCAGCAGCCCGTCGGGGGCCTTCTACGAGCAGTACTTC
TRBV10-3	TRBJ1-2	few	NA	CAISATTANYGYTF	TGTGCCATCAGTGCTACGACAGCTAACTATGGCTACACCTTC
TRBV7-9	TRBJ2-1	NA	TRBD2	CASSTPKLAGVQNEQFF	TGTGCCAGCAGTACACCGAAACTAGCGGGAGTACAAAATGAGCAGTTCTTC